This T cell receptor beta chain was identified during a study of blood T cells in healthy people across ages. This clonotype was counted only a few times. The authors ran a second PCR of about 7 to 11 cycles using a sample-barcoded 5' primer and a J-beta primer mix. TCRdb recomputed calls from the 5' RACE reads with MiXCR, one row per CDR3 protein. The data hold around 1,500,000 distinct CDR3 sequences, with approximately 28% observed a single time. Germline trimming cut 0 bases from V and 1 base from J; bases unmatched to any gene: 5. The CDR3 consists of 16 residues. Germline-derived CDR1 and CDR2 are SQVTM and ANQGSEA.

The chain couples TRBV29-1 to TRBJ2-4, with TRBD2 matching over 8 bases. The specimen sequenced was blood. The receptor comes from a woman aged 25 to 39 in good health. CDR3 sequence reads: CSVEDSGDPAKNIQYF. DNA for the CDR3: TGCAGCGTTGAAGATAGCGGGGACCCGGCCAAAAACATTCAGTACTTC.